This T cell receptor beta chain was identified during a study of cytomegalovirus exposure and HLA in healthy donors. The V gene lost 4 bases and the J gene lost 2 bases, with 12 bases spanning the gap. CDR1 is SEHNR, CDR2 FQNEAQ, per germline (reference sequence). The CDR3 is 14 amino acids. Points from the study as a whole: Most sequenced TCRs were rare (though some public TCRs occurred in many donors).

As concerns this clone: The antigen remains undetermined.

Primers for the PCR totalled 60 Vbeta and 13 Jbeta. This table comes from immunoSEQ multiplex PCR, and its TCRdb copy is limited to in-frame clones, with some not included. The top ten hold under 3.5% of the sample, which has roughly 100,000 clones, approximately 64% seen once. The sequenced sample was PBMCs. The rearrangement uses TRBV7-9 and TRBJ2-7; possibly TRBD1 for D (6 bases). The receptor comes from a woman in her fifties or sixties in good health and CMV-seronegative. This chain's CDR3 is CASSSDRTPYEQYF. The CDR3 nucleotides are TGTGCCAGCAGCTCAGACAGGACCCCCTACGAGCAGTACTTC.